These T cell receptor beta chains were read from a single sample in a study of lymphopenia after photon versus proton radiotherapy. Some clones are missing from TCRdb's copy, which holds only in-frame ones; the method was immunoSEQ multiplex PCR. This sample has approximately 71,000 clones; approximately 91% occur once, and the top ten carry around 2.6%. The source material was peripheral blood, sampled from a patient treated with photon-based radiotherapy. The receptor source for this set is a woman in her seventies with pancreatic cancer. The CDR3 runs from the conserved cysteine through the conserved F or W. Fields, in order: J gene, clone size, V gene, D gene, CDR3 DNA, CDR3 protein. D genes are given only for firm matches. A row's size may be missing; if present it is once, few, many or a size class.

J: TRBJ2-2; size: .; V: TRBV5-6; D: .; DNA: TGTGCCAGCAGCGGGGAGATCACCGGGGAGCTGTTTTTT; CDR3: CASSGEITGELFF
J: TRBJ2-4; size: once; V: TRBV4-2; D: TRBD2; DNA: TGTGCCAGCAGCTCACTTCTAGCGGTAGCCAAAAACATTCAGTACTTC; CDR3: CASSSLLAVAKNIQYF
J: TRBJ2-2; size: .; V: TRBV10-3; D: .; DNA: TGTGCCATCAGTGACTCCGGGAATGTCGGCACCGGGGAGCTGTTTTTT; CDR3: CAISDSGNVGTGELFF
J: TRBJ2-7; size: .; V: TRBV27; D: .; DNA: TGTGCCAGCAGTGCCGGACACGGCTACACCTACGAGCAGTACTTC; CDR3: CASSAGHGYTYEQYF
J: TRBJ2-1; size: .; V: TRBV4-1; D: .; DNA: TGCGCCAGCAGCCAAGAGGTGGGTAGCGGTTCCTACAATGAGCAGTTCTTC; CDR3: CASSQEVGSGSYNEQFF
J: TRBJ2-3; size: .; V: TRBV29-1; D: .; DNA: TGCAGCCTCAACCCAGGCACAGATACGCAGTATTTT; CDR3: CSLNPGTDTQYF
J: TRBJ2-5; size: .; V: TRBV9; D: .; DNA: TGTGCCAGCAGCGCGCAGGGATGGGAGACCCAGTACTTC; CDR3: CASSAQGWETQYF
J: TRBJ1-3; size: .; V: TRBV6-5; D: TRBD1; DNA: TGTGCCAGCAGCCCGATAACAGGGGGGGGAAACACCATATATTTT; CDR3: CASSPITGGGNTIYF
J: TRBJ2-2; size: .; V: TRBV19; D: TRBD1; DNA: TGTGCCAGTAGTATCGGGCAGGGGGCCGGGGAGCTGTTTTTT; CDR3: CASSIGQGAGELFF
J: TRBJ2-7; size: .; V: TRBV7-3; D: TRBD2; DNA: TGTGCCAGCAGCCCACGGACTAGCGGGAGAAACGAGCAGTACTTC; CDR3: CASSPRTSGRNEQYF
J: TRBJ1-2; size: .; V: TRBV2; D: TRBD1; DNA: TGTGCCAGCAGTCTCGGGCCGGGGACAGGGGGCGAAGATGGCTACACCTTC; CDR3: CASSLGPGTGGEDGYTF
J: TRBJ2-5; size: .; V: TRBV30; D: TRBD2; DNA: TGTGCCTGGAGTGTGGGACTTGCCCGGGGGGTCCAGTACTTC; CDR3: CAWSVGLARGVQYF
J: TRBJ2-3; size: .; V: TRBV5-1; D: .; DNA: TGCGCCAGCAGCTTCTCTAGCACAGATACGCAGTATTTT; CDR3: CASSFSSTDTQYF
J: TRBJ2-5; size: .; V: TRBV7-2; D: .; DNA: TGTGCCAGCAGCTTAGAAGTGGGGGCCCAGTACTTC; CDR3: CASSLEVGAQYF
J: TRBJ1-1; size: .; V: TRBV7-9; D: .; DNA: TGTGCCAGCAGCTTACAGGTGAACACTGAAGCTTTCTTT; CDR3: CASSLQVNTEAFF
J: TRBJ2-7; size: .; V: TRBV6-5; D: .; DNA: TGTGCCAGCAGGGGGACCGCAGCCTACGAGCAGTACTTC; CDR3: CASRGTAAYEQYF
J: TRBJ1-2; size: .; V: TRBV25-1; D: .; DNA: TGTGCCAGCAGTGCTCCCGGTAGTTCCTATGGCTACACCTTC; CDR3: CASSAPGSSYGYTF
J: TRBJ2-3; size: .; V: TRBV18; D: .; DNA: TGTGCCAGCTCACCGGACCAAGCTAGCACAGATACGCAGTATTTT; CDR3: CASSPDQASTDTQYF
J: TRBJ2-1; size: .; V: TRBV7-2; D: TRBD2; DNA: TGTGCCAGCAGCGAAGCGGGAGGGCCCTACAATGAGCAGTTCTTC; CDR3: CASSEAGGPYNEQFF
J: TRBJ2-1; size: few; V: TRBV7-9; D: .; DNA: TGTGCCAGCAGCTTAGTAGGGTACAATGAGCAGTTCTTC; CDR3: CASSLVGYNEQFF
J: TRBJ2-1; size: .; V: TRBV5-1; D: TRBD2; DNA: TGCGCCAGCAGGGACGGGAGGACGCCCAATGAGCAGTTCTTC; CDR3: CASRDGRTPNEQFF
J: TRBJ2-7; size: .; V: TRBV5-6; D: TRBD1; DNA: TGTGCCAGCAGCACCGACAGGGTGGTGTACTTC; CDR3: CASSTDRVVYF
J: TRBJ1-3; size: .; V: TRBV5-4; D: .; DNA: TGTGCCAGCAGCTTGGGCCAATCTGGAAACACCATATATTTT; CDR3: CASSLGQSGNTIYF
J: TRBJ2-1; size: once; V: TRBV5-1; D: .; DNA: TGCGCCAGCAGCCCGGACTACAATGAGCAGTTCTTC; CDR3: CASSPDYNEQFF
J: TRBJ2-7; size: .; V: TRBV28; D: .; DNA: TGTGCCAGCAGAGCGGACAGATCCTACGAGCAGTACTTC; CDR3: CASRADRSYEQYF
J: TRBJ2-1; size: once; V: TRBV19; D: .; DNA: TGTGCCAGTAGTATTAGGCCCGCGGGACTCAAAAATGAGCAGTTCTTC; CDR3: CASSIRPAGLKNEQFF